A single sample gave rise to the 22 T cell receptor beta chains below, sequenced in a study of shared clonotypes between healthy human individuals. Assay used: immunoSEQ multiplex PCR; TCRdb lists only in-frame clones, some missing. Of about 1 million clones listed, around 74% are singletons. Sequenced material: memory CD4+ T cells sorted from blood. As for subset: CD45RA-negative fraction. Receptors were obtained from a man aged 18 to 30 in good health.

This CDR3 is CASSTGGLATYNEQFF. In DNA form, the CDR3 reads TGTGCCAGCAGCACGGGGGGACTAGCAACCTACAATGAGCAGTTCTTC. The J gene is TRBJ2-1, the V gene TRBV9; 9 bases fit TRBD2. The CDR3 has 16 residues. The J segment lost 2 bases and the V segment lost 4 bases, leaving 7 bases of the junction unmatched. Germline assignment: CDR1 SGDLS and CDR2 YYNGEE.

Comments on this clone: This CDR3 is also generated by other DNA sequences in the sample. This chain uses TRBV7-2 with TRBJ2-7; D is perhaps TRBD2 (6 bases). The CDR3 has 14 amino acids. CDR1 SGHTA and CDR2 FQGNSA come from the germline V gene. V dropped 4 bases and J dropped 2 bases, with 12 bases sitting between them. The CDR3: CASSSGLAPYEQYF. CDR3 DNA: TGTGCCAGCAGCTCGGGACTCGCGCCCTACGAGCAGTACTTC.

This chain connects TRBV11-1 to TRBJ1-3; tentatively, D is TRBD1 (6 bases). Germline CDR1 is SGHAT and CDR2 is FQDESV (reference sequence). Trimming left V 5 bases short and J 0 bases short, with 14 bases between. CDR3 length: 16 residues. CDR3 nucleotide sequence: TGTGCCAGCAGCGTGACCGGGACAAGCTCTGGAAACACCATATATTTT. Protein sequence: CASSVTGTSSGNTIYF.

This sequence joins TRBV27 and TRBJ2-7; 10 bases fit TRBD1. With V trimmed by 2 bases and J by 4 bases, 2 bases remained unmatched. Germline values: CDR1 MNHEY, CDR2 SMNVEV (reference sequence). The CDR3 has 14 amino acids. The CDR3 DNA reads TGTGCCAGCAGTTTAGGGACAGGGGAATACGAGCAGTACTTC. Encoded protein: CASSLGTGEYEQYF.

V usage is TRBV12-5 and J usage is TRBJ2-7; no definite D call. Germline V CDR1 and CDR2: LGHNT, FRNRAP. V was clipped by 0 bases and J by 0 bases, with 18 bases between them. This CDR3 region has 18 residues. The CDR3 region is CASGLVPPVLLSSYEQYF. DNA for the CDR3: TGTGCTAGTGGTTTGGTCCCCCCCGTGCTCCTTAGCTCCTACGAGCAGTACTTC.

The count of this clone is one. The CDR3: CASSLIRTSGTETQYF. Written as DNA, the CDR3 is TGTGCCAGCAGCTTAATTCGCACTAGCGGGACTGAGACCCAGTACTTC. This chain connects TRBV11-2 to TRBJ2-5, with 10 positions matching TRBD2. The germline V gene has CDR1 SGHAT and CDR2 FQNNGV. V shed 2 bases and J 5 bases; nucleotides not matched to a gene: 8. The CDR3 contains 16 residues.

The sample holds a few counts of this clone. This sample includes further DNA sequences coding for the same CDR3. The gene calls are TRBV9 and TRBJ2-5, with D perhaps TRBD1 (5 bases). The V end was cut by 0 bases, the J end by 2 bases, with 5 bases between. The CDR3 loop spans 13 amino acids. Germline V CDR1 and CDR2: SGDLS, YYNGEE. The CDR3: CASSVGQQETQYF. CDR3 DNA sequence: TGTGCCAGCAGCGTAGGACAGCAAGAGACCCAGTACTTC. The variable domain in full, with the rest retrieved from reference TRBV9 and TRBJ2-5, is DSGVTQTPKHLITATGQRVTLRCSPRSGDLSVYWYQQSLDQGLQFLIQYYNGEERAKGNILERFSAQQFPDLHSELNLSSLELGDSALYFCASSVGQQETQYFGPGTRLLVL.

This chain joins TRBV11-2 and TRBJ2-7; 7 nucleotides match TRBD2. The ends lost 5 bases at V and 4 bases at J; junction bases unmatched: 14. The germline V gene encodes CDR1 SGHAT and CDR2 FQNNGV. The CDR3 has 16 amino acids. The DNA for the CDR3 is TGTGCCAGCAGCGGGAGGGGTGGGACTCTCAATTACGAGCAGTACTTC. As protein: CASSGRGGTLNYEQYF.

This clone was detected ten times or more. The genes are TRBV7-3 and TRBJ2-7, with TRBD2 matching 12 bases. The V gene end was trimmed by 0 bases and the J gene end by 5 bases; junction bases not matched to a gene: 2. Germline assignment: CDR1 SGHTA and CDR2 FQGTGA. CDR3 length: 15 amino acids. The CDR3 is CASSLTSSGGDEQYF. Written as DNA, the CDR3 is TGTGCCAGCAGCTTAACGTCTAGCGGGGGGGACGAGCAGTACTTC.

This sequence joins TRBV30 and TRBJ1-4, with unresolved D. This CDR3 spans 13 amino acids. Per the germline V gene, CDR1 is GTSNPN and CDR2 is SVGIG (reference sequence). V was shortened by 1 base and J by 8 bases, with 11 bases between the two germline ends. The CDR3 reads CAWSGGMREKLFF. CDR3 nucleotide sequence: TGTGCCTGGAGTGGGGGAATGAGGGAAAAACTGTTTTTT.

V is TRBV18 and J is TRBJ1-6; D gene unclear. Per germline, CDR1 KGHSH and CDR2 LQKENI. This CDR3 is 16 amino acids long. The ends were cut back, 0 bases at V and 9 bases at J, with 15 bases in the middle. CDR3 loop: CASSPPNGAVGSPLHF. CDR3 bases: TGTGCCAGCTCACCACCTAACGGAGCGGTTGGTTCACCCCTCCACTTT.

The rearrangement uses TRBV5-4 and TRBJ1-6, with D unclear. Germline CDR1 reads SGHNT; CDR2 reads YYREEE (reference sequence). This CDR3 comprises 15 residues. V shed 1 base and J shed 7 bases, with 12 bases lying between them. The CDR3 is CASSLFSAENSPLHF. DNA of the CDR3: TGTGCCAGCAGCTTGTTCTCGGCCGAGAATTCACCCCTCCACTTT.

The chain uses TRBV5-4 and TRBJ1-2; 11 nucleotides agree with TRBD1. The germline CDR1 and CDR2 sequences are SGHNT and YYREEE (reference sequence). The CDR3 consists of 15 residues. V dropped 0 bases and J dropped 6; count of bases not matched to a gene: 4. CDR3 in DNA: TGTGCCAGCAGCTTGGTTGGACAGGGGGCGCATGGCTACACCTTC. It translates to CASSLVGQGAHGYTF.

V gene TRBV19 combines with J gene TRBJ1-2; D gene unclear. CDR3 length: 14 residues. Germline lookup yields CDR1 LNHDA and CDR2 SQIVND (reference sequence). V lost 3 bases and J 2 bases, leaving 10 bases between the germline ends. The CDR3 protein is CASSIRSVNYGYTF. Here the CDR3 DNA reads TGTGCCAGTAGTATCCGCAGTGTGAACTATGGCTACACCTTC.

The chain combines TRBV18 with TRBJ2-2, with 8 bases identical to TRBD1. The V gene's germline CDR1 is KGHSH and CDR2 LQKENI. Losses at the gene ends were 8 bases for V and 0 bases for J; bases not matched to a gene: 5. The CDR3 covers 15 residues. CDR3 residues: CASGKGQANTGELFF. The CDR3 DNA follows: TGTGCCAGCGGCAAGGGACAGGCGAACACCGGGGAGCTGTTTTTT. The full variable domain, completed using reference TRBV18 and TRBJ2-2, is NAGVMQNPRHLVRRRGQEARLRCSPMKGHSHVYWYRQLPEEGLKFMVYLQKENIIDESGMPKERFSAEFPKEGPSILRIQQVVRGDSAAYFCASGKGQANTGELFFGEGSRLTVL.

V is TRBV20-1 and J is TRBJ1-1; no clear D gene. The CDR3 is 10 residues long. Germline V gives CDR1 DFQATT, CDR2 SNEGSKA (reference sequence). V lost 5 bases and J 6 bases, leaving 7 bases between the germline ends. The CDR3 sequence is CSAGFPEAFF. Here the CDR3 DNA reads TGCAGTGCTGGGTTTCCTGAAGCTTTCTTT.

The V gene is TRBV18, the J gene TRBJ1-2, with TRBD1 identical over 9 bases. With 1 base clipped from V and 8 bases from J, the junction kept 17 bases outside the gene matches. CDR3 length: 18 amino acids. Per germline, CDR1 KGHSH and CDR2 LQKENI. The CDR3 DNA reads as TGTGCCAGCTCACCACAACTTGAATCCGGGACAGGGAATGGAGGCTACACCTTC. Encoded protein: CASSPQLESGTGNGGYTF.

V and J are TRBV5-4 and TRBJ2-3; TRBD2 aligns across 9 bases. Trimming at V came to 2 bases and at J to 6 bases, leaving 7 bases not matched to a gene. The CDR3 length is 15 residues. Germline CDR1 and CDR2: SGHNT and YYREEE (reference sequence). CDR3 coding DNA: TGTGCCAGCAGCTTAGGAGGAGCGGGAGGTGATACGCAGTATTTT. It translates to CASSLGGAGGDTQYF.

This chain links TRBV30 with TRBJ2-3; perhaps TRBD2 as D (6 bases). From germline, CDR1 is GTSNPN and CDR2 SVGIG (reference sequence). This CDR3 is 11 amino acids long. V was pared by 5 bases and J by 6 bases, with 9 bases between. CDR3: CAWGLRDTQYF. The CDR3 DNA is TGTGCCTGGGGACTAAGGGATACGCAGTATTTT. The whole variable domain, filled in from reference TRBV30 and TRBJ2-3, reads SQTIHQWPATLVQPVGSPLSLECTVEGTSNPNLYWYRQAAGRGLQLLFYSVGIGQISSEVPQNLSASRPQDRQFILSSKKLLLSDSGFYLCAWGLRDTQYFGPGTRLTVL.

This rearrangement joins TRBV14 to TRBJ2-5, with D maybe TRBD2 (6 bases). V was trimmed by 3 bases and J by 9 bases, leaving 14 bases between them. Germline V gives CDR1 SGHDN, CDR2 FVKESK. The CDR3 is 13 residues long. In nucleotides, the CDR3 is TGTGCCAGCAGCCAGCTAGCGCCGGGGGCCCAGTACTTC. Translation: CASSQLAPGAQYF.

The chain carries TRBV5-1 and TRBJ2-4; D tentatively reads TRBD1 or TRBD2 (5 bases each). Germline-derived CDR1 and CDR2 are SGHRS and YFSETQ. Between the trimmed V and J ends, which lost 4 bases and 0 bases, there was a span of 14 bases. The CDR3 has 16 amino acids. Here the CDR3 DNA reads TGCGCCAGCAGCGCCGCGGCAGGGAGAGCCAAAAACATTCAGTACTTC. Translation gives CASSAAAGRAKNIQYF. The variable domain in full, with the rest retrieved from reference TRBV5-1 and TRBJ2-4, is KAGVTQTPRYLIKTRGQQVTLSCSPISGHRSVSWYQQTPGQGLQFLFEYFSETQRNKGNFPGRFSGRQFSNSRSEMNVSTLELGDSALYLCASSAAAGRAKNIQYFGAGTRLSVL.

This rearrangement joins TRBV27 to TRBJ2-2, with 7 bases fitting TRBD1. The CDR3 has 15 residues. Per the germline V gene, CDR1 is MNHEY and CDR2 is SMNVEV (reference sequence). Trimming cost V 7 bases and J 0 bases; bases outside gene matches: 5. Here the CDR3 reads CASTGTVANTGELFF. For the CDR3, the DNA is TGTGCCAGCACGGGGACAGTAGCGAACACCGGGGAGCTGTTTTTT.